Listed below are T cell receptor beta chains from one sample, sequenced in a study of technical replicates of blood from a few donors. Libraries were prepared by immunoSEQ multiplex PCR; TCRdb keeps only in-frame clonotypes and omits some of them. This sample has 50,000 to 80,000 clones, with around 89% found just once. Sequences were obtained from PBMCs. These receptors were collected from a human donor in good health. Some clones in this sample may be carry-over from other donors' samples. The CDR3 runs from the conserved cysteine through the conserved F or W. Each record gives: CDR3 protein, CDR3 DNA, CDR3 length, clone size, J gene, V gene, D gene. The D gene is left open where the match is weak. Rows give clone size only sometimes, using once, few, many, or a class for an expanded clone.

cdr3_aa: CASSTEGDYEQYF; cdr3_nt: TGTGCCAGCTCAACGGAGGGAGACTACGAGCAGTACTTC; cdr3_length: 13; clone_size: NA; j_call: TRBJ2-7; v_call: TRBV18; d_call: NA
cdr3_aa: CASSLYRDRDEQYF; cdr3_nt: TGTGCCAGCAGCTTGTACAGGGATCGTGACGAGCAGTACTTC; cdr3_length: 14; clone_size: once; j_call: TRBJ2-7; v_call: TRBV5-4; d_call: NA
cdr3_aa: CASSGGGRFQETQYF; cdr3_nt: TGTGCCAGCAGCGGGGGGGGGAGGTTCCAAGAGACCCAGTACTTC; cdr3_length: 15; clone_size: NA; j_call: TRBJ2-5; v_call: TRBV9; d_call: TRBD2
cdr3_aa: CASSRTGNSNQPQHF; cdr3_nt: TGTGCCAGCAGCCGCACGGGGAATAGCAATCAGCCCCAGCATTTT; cdr3_length: 15; clone_size: NA; j_call: TRBJ1-5; v_call: TRBV4-2; d_call: NA
cdr3_aa: CASLIDTPGNNSPLHF; cdr3_nt: TGTGCCAGCCTCATAGACACCCCAGGAAATAATTCACCCCTCCACTTT; cdr3_length: 16; clone_size: NA; j_call: TRBJ1-6; v_call: TRBV7-8; d_call: NA
cdr3_aa: CAWSQGTIFYSEQYF; cdr3_nt: TGTGCCTGGAGCCAAGGGACTATTTTTTATTCCGAGCAGTACTTC; cdr3_length: 15; clone_size: NA; j_call: TRBJ2-7; v_call: TRBV30; d_call: TRBD2
cdr3_aa: CASSSRTGLRNTEAFF; cdr3_nt: TGTGCCAGCAGTTCCAGGACAGGGCTGAGGAACACTGAAGCTTTCTTT; cdr3_length: 16; clone_size: NA; j_call: TRBJ1-1; v_call: TRBV27; d_call: TRBD1
cdr3_aa: CASSQDYGTSNADTQYF; cdr3_nt: TGTGCCAGCAGCCAAGACTACGGGACTAGTAACGCAGATACGCAGTATTTT; cdr3_length: 17; clone_size: NA; j_call: TRBJ2-3; v_call: TRBV4-2; d_call: TRBD2
cdr3_aa: CASGLDLGGVPLHF; cdr3_nt: TGTGCTAGTGGTTTGGACTTAGGGGGGGTACCCCTCCACTTT; cdr3_length: 14; clone_size: NA; j_call: TRBJ1-6; v_call: TRBV12-5; d_call: NA
cdr3_aa: CASSPTGTGRDEQYF; cdr3_nt: TGTGCCAGCAGCCCGACCGGGACAGGGAGGGACGAGCAGTACTTC; cdr3_length: 15; clone_size: NA; j_call: TRBJ2-7; v_call: TRBV13; d_call: TRBD1
cdr3_aa: CASSVLAGALGEQFF; cdr3_nt: TGTGCCAGCAGTGTTCTAGCGGGAGCATTGGGTGAGCAGTTCTTC; cdr3_length: 15; clone_size: NA; j_call: TRBJ2-1; v_call: TRBV2; d_call: TRBD2
cdr3_aa: CASSYFPQAGGGETQYF; cdr3_nt: TGTGCCAGCTCCTACTTCCCACAGGCGGGAGGGGGGGAGACCCAGTACTTC; cdr3_length: 17; clone_size: NA; j_call: TRBJ2-5; v_call: TRBV11-2; d_call: TRBD2
cdr3_aa: CASSQGTYGNTIYF; cdr3_nt: TGTGCCAGCAGCCAAGGGACATATGGAAACACCATATATTTT; cdr3_length: 14; clone_size: NA; j_call: TRBJ1-3; v_call: TRBV7-9; d_call: NA
cdr3_aa: CASSQDYSGGKETQYF; cdr3_nt: TGCGCCAGCAGCCAAGACTACAGCGGGGGGAAAGAGACCCAGTACTTC; cdr3_length: 16; clone_size: NA; j_call: TRBJ2-5; v_call: TRBV4-3; d_call: TRBD2
cdr3_aa: CASSLGLTGNYGYTF; cdr3_nt: TGTGCCAGCAGCTTAGGACTTACAGGGAACTATGGCTACACCTTC; cdr3_length: 15; clone_size: NA; j_call: TRBJ1-2; v_call: TRBV7-9; d_call: NA
cdr3_aa: CASSPNTEPNPAEAFF; cdr3_nt: TGTGCCAGCTCACCCAATACAGAACCAAATCCAGCTGAAGCTTTCTTT; cdr3_length: 16; clone_size: NA; j_call: TRBJ1-1; v_call: TRBV18; d_call: NA
cdr3_aa: CASSLIGTVEKLFF; cdr3_nt: TGTGCCAGCAGCTTGATAGGGACAGTCGAAAAACTGTTTTTT; cdr3_length: 14; clone_size: NA; j_call: TRBJ1-4; v_call: TRBV7-8; d_call: TRBD1
cdr3_aa: CASSQELRSSGINNEQFF; cdr3_nt: TGCGCCAGCAGCCAAGAATTGAGGTCTAGCGGCATTAACAATGAGCAGTTCTTC; cdr3_length: 18; clone_size: NA; j_call: TRBJ2-1; v_call: TRBV4-1; d_call: TRBD2
cdr3_aa: CASSFGANEKLFF; cdr3_nt: TGTGCCAGCTCCTTCGGAGCGAATGAAAAACTGTTTTTT; cdr3_length: 13; clone_size: NA; j_call: TRBJ1-4; v_call: TRBV18; d_call: NA
cdr3_aa: CASSPLGSGYTGELFF; cdr3_nt: TGCGCCAGCAGCCCCCTGGGTAGCGGATACACCGGGGAGCTGTTTTTT; cdr3_length: 16; clone_size: few; j_call: TRBJ2-2; v_call: TRBV4-1; d_call: NA
cdr3_aa: CASSYSGLAGALQYF; cdr3_nt: TGTGCCAGCAGTTACTCTGGGCTAGCGGGGGCTTTGCAGTACTTC; cdr3_length: 15; clone_size: NA; j_call: TRBJ2-7; v_call: TRBV6-5; d_call: TRBD2
cdr3_aa: CASSAWAKPQHF; cdr3_nt: TGTGCCAGCAGTGCCTGGGCTAAGCCCCAGCATTTT; cdr3_length: 12; clone_size: NA; j_call: TRBJ1-5; v_call: TRBV2; d_call: NA
cdr3_aa: CAGRGLQETQYF; cdr3_nt: TGTGCCGGCCGGGGACTCCAAGAGACCCAGTACTTC; cdr3_length: 12; clone_size: NA; j_call: TRBJ2-5; v_call: TRBV27; d_call: NA
cdr3_aa: CASSPGIQSPYEQYF; cdr3_nt: TGTGCCAGCAGCCCAGGGATCCAAAGCCCCTACGAGCAGTACTTC; cdr3_length: 15; clone_size: once; j_call: TRBJ2-7; v_call: TRBV7-2; d_call: NA
cdr3_aa: CASSQERSSTHEQYF; cdr3_nt: TGCGCCAGCAGCCAAGAAAGGTCTAGTACCCACGAGCAGTACTTC; cdr3_length: 15; clone_size: NA; j_call: TRBJ2-7; v_call: TRBV4-3; d_call: NA
cdr3_aa: CASSYSFGTGVGELFF; cdr3_nt: TGTGCCAGCAGTTACTCGTTCGGGACAGGGGTCGGGGAGCTGTTTTTT; cdr3_length: 16; clone_size: NA; j_call: TRBJ2-2; v_call: TRBV6-5; d_call: TRBD1
cdr3_aa: CASSPRTGTEAFF; cdr3_nt: TGTGCCAGCAGCCCCAGGACAGGGACTGAAGCTTTCTTT; cdr3_length: 13; clone_size: NA; j_call: TRBJ1-1; v_call: TRBV7-9; d_call: TRBD1
cdr3_aa: CASSVTGWVSDTQYF; cdr3_nt: TGTGCCAGCAGCGTGACAGGGTGGGTGTCAGATACGCAGTATTTT; cdr3_length: 15; clone_size: NA; j_call: TRBJ2-3; v_call: TRBV5-5; d_call: TRBD1
cdr3_aa: CASSSSLNTEAFF; cdr3_nt: TGTGCCAGCAGTTCAAGCCTAAACACTGAAGCTTTCTTT; cdr3_length: 13; clone_size: NA; j_call: TRBJ1-1; v_call: TRBV27; d_call: NA
cdr3_aa: CASSWTYQETQYF; cdr3_nt: TGTGCCAGCAGCTGGACTTATCAAGAGACCCAGTACTTC; cdr3_length: 13; clone_size: NA; j_call: TRBJ2-5; v_call: TRBV7-7; d_call: NA
cdr3_aa: CASSKALGTSGRALEEQFF; cdr3_nt: TGTGCCAGCAGCAAAGCGCTAGGGACTAGCGGGAGGGCATTAGAGGAGCAGTTCTTC; cdr3_length: 19; clone_size: NA; j_call: TRBJ2-1; v_call: TRBV21-1; d_call: NA